The T cell receptor (beta chain) under discussion was sequenced for a study of blood T cell repertoires in COVID-19. Study overall: Some COVID-19 samples were acute and others convalescent; all came from the United States, Italy and Spain.

The germline V and J ends were trimmed by 6 bases and 1 base, with 7 bases remaining between them. The CDR3 sequence is 13 residues long. Germline CDR1 reads KGHSH; CDR2 reads LQKENI. Study members were between roughly 18 and 90 years old and lived in 20 to 25 US regions. Clinical history as reported by participants underpinned cohort assignment. Methods used by the authors: Using reference gene primer amplification, nucleated cell counts were estimated. The table came from immunoSEQ multiplex PCR; TCRdb's copy has only in-frame clones and leaves some out. Clone size and V and J calls were adopted from that table, with D and trimming inferred from the DNA. Of around 300,000 clones in the sample, roughly nine tenths are singletons; the top ten hold 1.5% to 2%.

The clonotype originates from a woman in her forties who had recovered from COVID-19. Sequencing input: PBMCs or T cells enriched from blood (not recorded which). This chain joins TRBV18 and TRBJ1-5; weak D call: TRBD1 (5 bases). DNA for the CDR3: TGTGCCAGCTCGCGACAGAGCAATCAGCCCCAGCATTTT. Translating it yields CASSRQSNQPQHF.